This T cell receptor (beta chain) originates from a study of identical twins. Whole-study results and caveats: In cord blood, abundant beta clonotypes had fewer insertions; memory showed no trend.

TCRdb reanalysed the 5' RACE reads using MiXCR and keeps one entry per CDR3 protein. This sample has some 320,000 distinct CDR3 sequences, with more than 9% found just once. CDR3 length: 15 amino acids. Trimming left V 1 base short and J 6 bases short, with 12 bases between. Germline lookup yields CDR1 LGHDT and CDR2 YNNKEL (reference sequence). This clonotype was seen a few times. The antigen remains unidentified. The same sample was also studied in work on yellow fever vaccine responses in identical twins.

Specimen: CD8+ T cells sorted from blood. The sequence was obtained from a young woman in good health. The V and J genes are TRBV3-1 and TRBJ2-2; possible D gene TRBD1, 6 bases. In DNA form, the CDR3 reads TGTGCCAGCAGCCAAGGGACAGTCCCTCCCGGGGAGCTGTTTTTT. This encodes CASSQGTVPPGELFF.